Following are 18 T cell receptor beta chains from one sample sequenced in a study of T cell responses to AZD1222 COVID-19 vaccine. Using immunoSEQ multiplex PCR, the repertoire was profiled, and TCRdb retains in-frame clones only, with some absent. The sample has some 130,000 clones; approximately 85% are singletons. The sequenced sample was peripheral blood, obtained on day 0 of AZD1222 vaccination. The receptors originated from an adult in good health.

The gene calls are TRBV11-2 and TRBJ1-1; TRBD1 is a possible D gene (5 bases). Trimming shortened V by 5 bases and J by 1 base, and 14 bases separated the two germline ends. The CDR3 consists of 15 residues. Germline values: CDR1 SGHAT, CDR2 FQNNGV. The CDR3, as DNA: TGTGCCAGCAGCGGGTCACAGGTGACGAACACTGAAGCTTTCTTT. It yields the protein CASSGSQVTNTEAFF.

Only one count was recorded for this clone. The chain links TRBV7-9 to TRBJ1-1; no clear D. This CDR3 is built from 11 residues. Germline V gene sequence: CDR1 SEHNR, CDR2 FQNEAQ (reference sequence). V was cut by 5 bases and J by 8 bases, with 9 bases left in between. The DNA of the CDR3 is TGTGCCAGCAGCCCGGGAGGGGAAGCTTTCTTT. Translating gives CASSPGGEAFF.

The sample holds one count of this clone. The V call is TRBV28, the J call TRBJ2-7; D gene uncertain. CDR3 length equals 14 residues. The V gene lost 7 bases and the J gene lost 0 bases, with 13 bases spanning the gap. Germline loops: CDR1 MDHEN, CDR2 SYDVKM. Here the CDR3 DNA reads TGTGCCAGCACCAGCCCGTCAAGCTCCTACGAGCAGTACTTC. This gives the protein CASTSPSSSYEQYF.

A remark on this clone: The same CDR3 also results from other DNA sequences found in this sample. The chain combines TRBV5-1 with TRBJ1-3; D gene ambiguous. The germline gives CDR1 SGHRS, CDR2 YFSETQ. CDR3 length: 14 amino acids. The V end lost 0 bases, the J end lost 1 base, and 5 bases lay between the germline ends. The CDR3 spells CASSLEVSGNTIYF. The DNA for the CDR3 is TGCGCCAGCAGCTTGGAGGTTTCTGGAAACACCATATATTTT.

The chain joins TRBV4-1 to TRBJ1-5; TRBD1 is a possible D gene (5 bases). V lost 1 base, J lost 3 bases, and 10 bases lay in between. The CDR3 has 15 residues. The V gene's germline CDR1 is MGHRA and CDR2 YSYEKL. The CDR3 region is CASSQGSGFNQPQHF. CDR3 nucleotide sequence: TGCGCCAGCAGCCAAGGGTCAGGGTTCAATCAGCCCCAGCATTTT.

V usage is TRBV28 and J usage is TRBJ1-1; tentatively, D is TRBD1 (5 bases). CDR3 size: 12 residues. The V end lost 7 bases, the J end lost 7 bases, and 13 bases lay between the germline ends. The germline V gene encodes CDR1 MDHEN and CDR2 SYDVKM. CDR3 sequence: CASTPRGFEAFF. CDR3 nucleotides: TGTGCCAGCACTCCTAGGGGCTTTGAAGCTTTCTTT.

The genes are TRBV27 and TRBJ2-6; 8 bases match TRBD1. CDR3 size: 18 residues. Germline V gene lookup returns CDR1 MNHEY and CDR2 SMNVEV (reference sequence). Trimming removed 3 bases from V and 1 base from J; junction bases left unmatched: 8. The CDR3 coding sequence is TGTGCCAGCAGTTTCCCGACAGGGGCCCTATCTGGGGCCAACGTCCTGACTTTC. Translated: CASSFPTGALSGANVLTF.

This clone was counted between two and nine times. The rearrangement uses TRBV18 and TRBJ2-1, with 13 bases identical to TRBD2. The germline CDR1 and CDR2 sequences are KGHSH and LQKENI. The CDR3 totals 16 residues. The ends lost 6 bases at V and 5 bases at J; junction bases unmatched: 7. CDR3 coding DNA: TGTGCCAGCTCCCGGACTAGCGGGAGTTTGGACAATGAGCAGTTCTTC. Amino acid sequence: CASSRTSGSLDNEQFF.

This chain links TRBV3-1 (or the pseudogene TRBV3-2) with TRBJ1-6, with D hard to call. The CDR3 is 14 residues long. V shed 5 bases and J shed 7 bases, with 12 bases lying between them. Per the germline V gene, CDR1 is LGHDT and CDR2 is YNNKEL (reference sequence). CDR3 loop: CASSARTVNSPLHF. The CDR3 DNA follows: TGTGCCAGCAGCGCTAGGACGGTCAATTCACCCCTCCACTTT.

The gene calls are TRBV19 and TRBJ2-1, with D hard to call. Germline V lookup: CDR1 LNHDA, CDR2 SQIVND (reference sequence). CDR3 length: 14 residues. Trimming shortened V by 3 bases and J by 1 base, and 7 bases separated the two germline ends. CDR3 amino acids: CASSIGRSYNEQFF. As DNA, the CDR3 is TGTGCCAGTAGTATTGGAAGGTCCTACAATGAGCAGTTCTTC.

This clone was recorded once. The chain links TRBV5-4 to TRBJ1-2, with D perhaps matching TRBD1 (5 bases). Germline CDR1 SGHNT, CDR2 YYREEE (reference sequence). V was cut by 2 bases and J by 2 bases, with 10 bases left in between. CDR3 length equals 14 residues. The CDR3 DNA is TGTGCCAGCAGCTTCGGGTGGGGGAACTATGGCTACACCTTC. Translating gives CASSFGWGNYGYTF.

This clone was found a few times. This sequence joins TRBV19 and TRBJ1-5, with 9 bases lining up with TRBD1. The CDR3 has 18 amino acids. Germline CDR1 LNHDA, CDR2 SQIVND (reference sequence). With 3 bases clipped from V and 0 bases from J, the junction kept 9 bases outside the gene matches. CDR3 nucleotides: TGTGCCAGTAGTATCGTACAGGGGGCTGGCTATAGCAATCAGCCCCAGCATTTT. This encodes CASSIVQGAGYSNQPQHF.

This clone occurred once. The chain uses TRBV3-1 (or the pseudogene TRBV3-2) and TRBJ1-1, with D tentatively TRBD1 (6 bases). This CDR3 is built from 14 residues. V was pared by 3 bases and J by 2 bases, with 10 bases between. CDR1 and CDR2 (germline): LGHDT, YNNKEL (reference sequence). The CDR3 spells CASSHGTPNTEAFF. DNA of the CDR3: TGTGCCAGCAGCCATGGGACACCTAACACTGAAGCTTTCTTT.

The chain joins TRBV27 to TRBJ1-4; D possibly corresponds to TRBD1 (5 bases). This CDR3 contains 16 residues. Per germline, CDR1 MNHEY and CDR2 SMNVEV (reference sequence). V lost 4 bases and J 8 bases, leaving 20 bases between the germline ends. The CDR3 nucleotides read TGTGCCAGCAGTTCCCTGAACGGGGCTCTACGAGAAAAACTGTTTTTT. This translates into CASSSLNGALREKLFF.

A few counts support this clone. CDR3: CASSLARDQPQHF. CDR3 DNA sequence: TGTGCCAGCAGCTTAGCCCGGGATCAGCCCCAGCATTTT. This chain connects TRBV7-2 to TRBJ1-5, with unresolved D. CDR3 length: 13 amino acids. Between the trimmed V and J ends, which lost 0 bases and 5 bases, there was a span of 5 bases. Germline V lookup: CDR1 SGHTA, CDR2 FQGNSA.

The V and J genes are TRBV7-2 and TRBJ2-7; no clear D. The CDR3 consists of 15 residues. In germline, CDR1 is SGHTA, CDR2 FQGNSA. Trimming took off 3 bases at V and 7 bases at J, with 19 bases between the two ends. The CDR3 DNA sequence: TGTGCCAGCAGCTTCAACTCAGTCCATTCTCGGGAGCAGTACTTC. Its protein product is CASSFNSVHSREQYF.

CDR3 nucleotide sequence: TGTGCCATCAGTGACAACAGGGAATTGACCTATGGCTACACCTTC. Its translation: CAISDNRELTYGYTF. This rearrangement joins TRBV10-3 to TRBJ1-2, with D possibly matching TRBD1 (6 bases). The V gene lost 3 bases and the J gene lost 4 bases, with 15 bases spanning the gap. Germline assignment: CDR1 ENHRY and CDR2 SYGVKD. The CDR3 is 15 residues long.

The chain joins TRBV19 to TRBJ2-7; D gene uncertain. Deletions cut 7 bases from V and 5 bases from J, with 21 bases between. The germline CDR1 and CDR2 sequences are LNHDA and SQIVND (reference sequence). The CDR3 sequence is 15 residues long. The CDR3 sequence is CASNPTDGPRDEQYF. CDR3 in DNA: TGTGCCAGTAACCCAACGGACGGGCCTCGGGACGAGCAGTACTTC.